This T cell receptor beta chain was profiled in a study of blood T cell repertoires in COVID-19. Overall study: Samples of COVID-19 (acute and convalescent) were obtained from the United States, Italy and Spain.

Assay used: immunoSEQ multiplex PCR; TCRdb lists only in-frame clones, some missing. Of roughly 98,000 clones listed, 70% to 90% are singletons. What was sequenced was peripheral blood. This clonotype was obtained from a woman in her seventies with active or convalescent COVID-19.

CDR3 coding DNA: TGTGCCAGCAGCCCCCCGCGGGGCAGAAACACCATATATTTT. This codes for CASSPPRGRNTIYF. The chain has TRBV28 and TRBJ1-3, with D perhaps matching TRBD1 (5 bases). The germline V gene encodes CDR1 MDHEN and CDR2 SYDVKM. Trimming shortened V by 6 bases and J by 5 bases, and 14 bases separated the two germline ends. The CDR3 has 14 residues. Based on the CDR3 plus reference TRBV28 and TRBJ1-3, the full variable domain is DVKVTQSSRYLVKRTGEKVFLECVQDMDHENMFWYRQDPGLGLRLIYFSYDVKMKEKGDIPEGYSVSREKKERFSLILESASTNQTSMYLCASSPPRGRNTIYFGEGSWLTVV.